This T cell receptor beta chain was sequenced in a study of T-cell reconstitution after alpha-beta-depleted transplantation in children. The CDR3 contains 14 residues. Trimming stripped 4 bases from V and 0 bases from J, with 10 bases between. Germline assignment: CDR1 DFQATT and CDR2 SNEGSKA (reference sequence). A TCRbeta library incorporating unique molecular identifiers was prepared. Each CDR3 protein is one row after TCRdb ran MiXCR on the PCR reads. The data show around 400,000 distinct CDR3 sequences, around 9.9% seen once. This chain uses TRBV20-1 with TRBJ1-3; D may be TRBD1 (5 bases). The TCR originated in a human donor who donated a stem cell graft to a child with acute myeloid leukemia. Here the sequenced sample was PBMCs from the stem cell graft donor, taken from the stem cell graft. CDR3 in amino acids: CSAIHRNSGNTIYF. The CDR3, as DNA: TGCAGTGCTATTCACAGGAACTCTGGAAACACCATATATTTT.